This passage covers 9 T cell receptor beta chains from one sample sequenced in a study of PD-L1 blockade in urothelial cancer. The time point is: pretreatment peripheral blood. Only in-frame clones appear in the TCRdb table, and some are missing; sequencing was by immunoSEQ multiplex PCR. The sample contains tens of thousands of clones, roughly 84% of which appear only once. This material consisted of PBMCs, taken around atezolizumab (anti-PD-L1) treatment. Receptor source: a man aged 55 to 69 with urothelial cancer.

A single count supports this clone. V gene TRBV27 combines with J gene TRBJ2-7; TRBD1 might be the D (6 bases). Germline V gene lookup returns CDR1 MNHEY and CDR2 SMNVEV (reference sequence). Trimming took off 3 bases at V and 1 base at J, with 13 bases between the two ends. The CDR3 loop spans 15 amino acids. The CDR3 here is CASSLRGTQSYEQYF. CDR3 coding DNA: TGTGCCAGCAGTTTGCGTGGGACACAATCCTACGAGCAGTACTTC.

J is TRBJ1-4 and V is TRBV6-1; a possible D gene is TRBD1 (6 bases). CDR3 size: 14 residues. V was trimmed by 0 bases and J by 8 bases, leaving 10 bases between them. Per germline, CDR1 MNHNS and CDR2 SASEGT. In nucleotides, the CDR3 is TGTGCCAGCAGTGAAGCCGGCAGGGGCGAAAAACTGTTTTTT. Translating it yields CASSEAGRGEKLFF.

This chain links TRBV30 with TRBJ1-1; perhaps TRBD1 as D (5 bases). The CDR3 is 15 residues long. CDR1 and CDR2 from the germline V gene are GTSNPN and SVGIG (reference sequence). V was cut by 0 bases and J by 0 bases, with 11 bases left in between. The CDR3 sequence is CAWSVRGGVNTEAFF. The DNA for the CDR3 is TGTGCCTGGAGTGTAAGGGGAGGAGTGAACACTGAAGCTTTCTTT.

The V and J genes are TRBV6-6 and TRBJ1-4, with a possible D match to TRBD1 (6 bases). The CDR3 sequence is 14 residues long. V lost 7 bases, J lost 5 bases, and 14 bases lay in between. In germline, CDR1 is MNHNY, CDR2 SVGAGI (reference sequence). CDR3 region: CASTRDRPNEKLFF. CDR3 nucleotide sequence: TGTGCCAGCACCCGTGACAGGCCGAATGAAAAACTGTTTTTT.

The chain joins TRBV19 to TRBJ2-2; possibly TRBD2 for D (6 bases). The ends were cut back, 6 bases at V and 4 bases at J, with 18 bases in the middle. The CDR3 is 16 residues long. Germline V gene data show CDR1 as LNHDA and CDR2 as SQIVND (reference sequence). The DNA for the CDR3 is TGTGCCAGTAGAATAAGTGGGGGGTTGAGCACCGGGGAGCTGTTTTTT. Translated, it gives CASRISGGLSTGELFF.

The chain uses TRBV6-7 and TRBJ1-6, with D maybe TRBD1 (6 bases). TRBV6-7 is marked as an open reading frame, function uncertain. The CDR3 is made up of 16 amino acids. Between the trimmed V and J ends, which lost 2 bases and 10 bases, there was a span of 18 bases. The CDR3 region is CASSYPPRGGESPLHF. The CDR3 region has the DNA TGTGCCAGCAGTTACCCCCCGAGAGGGGGTGAATCACCCCTCCACTTT.

The chain carries TRBV7-2 and TRBJ2-7; D is unresolved. Trimming took off 5 bases at V and 7 bases at J, with 9 bases between the two ends. This CDR3 contains 11 residues. Germline CDR1 is SGHTA and CDR2 is FQGNSA. The CDR3 coding sequence is TGTGCCAGCAGCCCGTCCCGGGAGCAGTACTTC. The encoded protein is CASSPSREQYF. Full variable domain (outside the CDR3, taken from reference TRBV7-2 and TRBJ2-7): GAGVSQSPSNKVTEKGKDVELRCDPISGHTALYWYRQSLGQGLEFLIYFQGNSAPDKSGLPSDRFSAERTGGSVSTLTIQRTQQEDSAVYLCASSPSREQYFGPGTRLTVT.

The chain combines TRBV28 with TRBJ2-7; D perhaps matches TRBD2 (7 bases). V dropped 7 bases and J dropped 6 bases, with 22 bases sitting between them. CDR1 and CDR2 (germline): MDHEN, SYDVKM. The CDR3 contains 15 residues. The CDR3 here is CASNVGGAVGSEQYF. DNA for the CDR3: TGTGCCAGCAACGTTGGGGGGGCGGTTGGCTCCGAGCAGTACTTC.

This chain connects TRBV7-9 to TRBJ2-6, with D possibly TRBD1 on 7 matching bases. CDR3 size: 18 residues. The germline V gene has CDR1 SEHNR and CDR2 FQNEAQ (reference sequence). Trimming left V 1 base short and J 2 bases short, with 15 bases between. For the CDR3, the DNA is TGTGCCAGCAGCTTAGGTCAGGGGGGACTCACTGGGGCCAACGTCCTGACTTTC. Translated, it gives CASSLGQGGLTGANVLTF. Using reference TRBV7-9 and TRBJ2-6 for the parts outside the CDR3, the full variable domain is DTGVSQNPRHKITKRGQNVTFRCDPISEHNRLYWYRQTLGQGPEFLTYFQNEAQLEKSRLLSDRFSAERPKGSFSTLEIQRTEQGDSAMYLCASSLGQGGLTGANVLTFGAGSRLTVL.